A single sample gave rise to the 10 T cell receptor beta chains below, sequenced in a study of CD8 T cells in ankylosing spondylitis (TCRdb year 2017). The method was 5' RACE. For sequencing, an Illumina MiSeq was employed. The public sequencing data were trimmed at Q25 with fastp and processed into clonotypes with MiXCR by TCRdb, which kept only in-frame beta chains. Entries are consolidated by CDR3 protein sequence, retaining the most common genes and DNA. The table for this sample lists about 27,000 distinct CDR3 sequences; 6.5% to 9.5% of them were counted only once. The ten largest clones represent 25% to 30% of the sample. The source material was blood. These receptors were taken from a male donor with ankylosing spondylitis or in good health (not recorded which).

This clonotype was detected only a few times. V is TRBV3-1 and J is TRBJ2-1; 7 nucleotides agree with TRBD2. The ends lost 1 base at V and 15 bases at J; junction bases unmatched: 9. The CDR3 extends over 13 amino acids. Germline loops: CDR1 LGHDT, CDR2 YNNKEL (reference sequence). The chain's CDR3 is CASSQVAGSKRFF. The CDR3 DNA follows: TGTGCCAGCAGCCAAGTAGCGGGTAGCAAGAGGTTCTTC.

This clonotype was counted between two and nine times. The CDR3, as DNA: TGCGCCAGCAGCTCCCGCCCGGAGGGACCTGGGTATTCTGGGGCCAACGTCCTGACTTTC. It translates to CASSSRPEGPGYSGANVLTF. This chain uses TRBV5-1 with TRBJ2-6; tentative D call: TRBD2 (6 bases). CDR3 size: 20 residues. Trimming took 3 bases from V and 1 from J, leaving 23 bases between them. Germline loops: CDR1 SGHRS, CDR2 YFSETQ. The full variable domain, in which reference TRBV5-1 and TRBJ2-6 provide the parts outside the CDR3, is KAGVTQTPRYLIKTRGQQVTLSCSPISGHRSVSWYQQTPGQGLQFLFEYFSETQRNKGNFPGRFSGRQFSNSRSEMNVSTLELGDSALYLCASSSRPEGPGYSGANVLTFGAGSRLTVL.

This clonotype showed up many times. The gene calls are TRBV5-1 and TRBJ1-1; maybe TRBD1 (6 bases). The V end lost 5 bases, the J end lost 4 bases, and 12 bases lay between the germline ends. Germline CDR1 is SGHRS and CDR2 is YFSETQ. The CDR3 runs 13 residues. CDR3 loop: CASRHTGITEAFF. The DNA for the CDR3 is TGCGCCAGCAGACATACAGGGATCACTGAAGCTTTCTTT.

The V gene is TRBV7-3, the J gene TRBJ2-3; tentatively, D is TRBD2 (5 bases). The CDR3 has 13 residues. Germline CDR1 reads SGHTA; CDR2 reads FQGTGA. V gave up 1 base and J gave up 8 bases, with 10 bases separating them. Written as DNA, the CDR3 is TGTGCCAGCAGCTTAAAAGGAGGAAGTACGCAGTATTTT. It codes for CASSLKGGSTQYF.

This clonotype was counted ten times or more. The V and J genes are TRBV7-3 and TRBJ2-3; D may be TRBD1 (6 bases). V was pared by 1 base and J by 6 bases, with 14 bases between. The CDR3 covers 15 residues. CDR1 and CDR2 from the germline V gene are SGHTA and FQGTGA. As DNA, the CDR3 is TGTGCCAGCAGCTTAAGTCACCTAACAGGGGATACGCAGTATTTT. It translates to CASSLSHLTGDTQYF. Complete variable domain (other parts from reference TRBV7-3 and TRBJ2-3): GAGVSQTPSNKVTEKGKYVELRCDPISGHTALYWYRQSLGQGPEFLIYFQGTGAADDSGLPNDRFFAVRPEGSVSTLKIQRTERGDSAVYLCASSLSHLTGDTQYFGPGTRLTVL.

This clonotype was detected a few times. This chain joins TRBV4-1 and TRBJ2-7; 9 bases map to TRBD2. In germline, CDR1 is MGHRA, CDR2 YSYEKL. The CDR3 totals 14 residues. V shed 4 bases, J shed 6 bases, and the junction held 7 bases outside the gene matches. The CDR3 here is CASSRSGRPVEQYF. Here the CDR3 DNA reads TGCGCCAGCAGCCGTAGCGGGAGACCCGTCGAGCAGTACTTC.

The CDR3 spells CASQLAGVGNEQFF. CDR3 nucleotide sequence: TGTGCCAGCCAACTAGCGGGAGTTGGCAATGAGCAGTTCTTC. The V and J genes are TRBV28 and TRBJ2-1; 11 positions agree with TRBD2. This CDR3 comprises 14 residues. From germline, CDR1 is MDHEN and CDR2 SYDVKM. V lost 8 bases to trimming and J lost 6 bases; unmatched junction nucleotides: 6.

This clonotype was recorded a few times. This sequence joins TRBV27 and TRBJ2-1; D remains unclear. Germline V gene data show CDR1 as MNHEY and CDR2 as SMNVEV (reference sequence). Trimming stripped 0 bases from V and 0 bases from J, with 9 bases between. CDR3 length: 16 residues. The chain's CDR3 is CASSLSATSSYNEQFF. CDR3 sequence (DNA): TGTGCCAGCAGTTTATCGGCCACGAGCTCCTACAATGAGCAGTTCTTC.

The J gene is TRBJ1-3, the V gene TRBV28, with 9 bases fitting TRBD1. The germline V gene has CDR1 MDHEN and CDR2 SYDVKM. The CDR3 has 14 amino acids. J gave up 8 bases and V 1 base, and 3 bases lay outside the gene matches. For the CDR3, the DNA is TGTGCCAGCAGTTTATTACAGGGGGCTGACACCATATATTTT. This sequence encodes CASSLLQGADTIYF.

V and J are TRBV19 and TRBJ2-4; D is ambiguous. The CDR3 consists of 13 residues. Germline values: CDR1 LNHDA, CDR2 SQIVND (reference sequence). Trimming took 5 bases from V and 4 from J, leaving 9 bases between them. CDR3 in amino acids: CASSSQRKNIQYF. The CDR3 DNA sequence: TGTGCCAGTAGTTCTCAGAGGAAAAACATTCAGTACTTC.